What follows are 23 T cell receptor beta chains derived from one specimen sequenced in a study of cytomegalovirus exposure and HLA in healthy donors. The PCR made use of 60 Vbeta and 13 Jbeta primers. Produced via immunoSEQ multiplex PCR; TCRdb's table is partial and in-frame only. The sample holds over 150,000 clones, 65% to 90% seen once. Sequencing was done on a sample of PBMCs. These receptors were collected from a human donor in good health.

J is TRBJ1-5 and V is TRBV7-2, with D possibly being TRBD1 (5 bases). This CDR3 is 15 amino acids long. Germline V gene sequence: CDR1 SGHTA, CDR2 FQGNSA. V was pared by 5 bases and J by 6 bases, with 17 bases between. As DNA, the CDR3 is TGTGCCAGCAGCACTGGGGGGGGGTGGGGTCAGCCCCAGCATTTT. Protein: CASSTGGGWGQPQHF.

The V call is TRBV4-3, the J call TRBJ2-3; 10 bases map to TRBD2. This CDR3 region has 17 residues. V shed 0 bases, J shed 7 bases, and the junction held 10 bases outside the gene matches. Per the germline V gene, CDR1 is LGHNA and CDR2 is YSLEER. The CDR3 spells CASSQEALAGVQNTQYF. CDR3 sequence (DNA): TGCGCCAGCAGCCAAGAGGCGCTAGCGGGGGTTCAGAATACGCAGTATTTT.

The chain couples TRBV19 to TRBJ1-5; 8 bases are a match to TRBD1. The CDR3 runs 17 residues. Germline V gives CDR1 LNHDA, CDR2 SQIVND (reference sequence). Unmatched junction bases numbered 12, after V lost 6 bases and J lost 2 bases. CDR3 nucleotide sequence: TGTGCCAGTAGCCTCCCTATAGACAGGGGAGGCAATCAGCCCCAGCATTTT. Its protein product is CASSLPIDRGGNQPQHF.

The chain recombines TRBV6-1 with TRBJ1-5; 9 bases line up with TRBD1. CDR1 is MNHNS and CDR2 is SASEGT in the germline V gene. V was pared by 0 bases and J by 9 bases, with 6 bases of the junction left unmatched. The length of the CDR3 is 15 residues. CDR3 loop: CASSEATGGRWPQHF. As DNA, the CDR3 is TGTGCCAGCAGTGAAGCGACAGGGGGAAGGTGGCCCCAGCATTTT.

V is TRBV5-1 and J is TRBJ2-2; 9 bases agree with TRBD2. The junction had 3 bases not matched to a gene; V was cut back by 0 bases and J by 6 bases. The germline CDR1 and CDR2 sequences are SGHRS and YFSETQ. The CDR3 spans 15 residues. CDR3 loop: CASSLALAGPGELFF. CDR3 coding DNA: TGCGCCAGCAGCTTGGCCCTAGCGGGGCCCGGGGAGCTGTTTTTT.

The chain couples TRBV5-4 to TRBJ2-5; 14 bases match TRBD2. Unmatched junction bases numbered 6, after V lost 4 bases and J lost 1 base. Germline-derived CDR1 and CDR2 are SGHNT and YYREEE (reference sequence). The CDR3 is 17 residues long. CDR3 in DNA: TGTGCCAGCAGCAAAGGGACTAGCGGGGGCACCCAAGAGACCCAGTACTTC. Translated, it gives CASSKGTSGGTQETQYF.

The chain is built from TRBV5-8 and TRBJ1-4; D is perhaps TRBD1 (5 bases). The germline CDR1 and CDR2 sequences are SGHTS and YDEGEE. The V end lost 1 base, the J end lost 4 bases, and 14 bases lay between the germline ends. CDR3 size: 16 residues. CDR3 bases: TGTGCCAGCAGCTTGCCGCTCCCGACAGTTAATGAAAAACTGTTTTTT. This translates into CASSLPLPTVNEKLFF.

The gene calls are TRBV6-1 and TRBJ2-6; possibly TRBD1 for D (5 bases). The CDR3 totals 15 residues. With 6 bases removed from V and 0 bases from J, the gap between germline ends came to 9 bases. Germline V gene lookup returns CDR1 MNHNS and CDR2 SASEGT. The CDR3 DNA is TGTGCCAGCAGCGCCGACAGCTCTGGGGCCAACGTCCTGACTTTC. This codes for CASSADSSGANVLTF.

The rearrangement joins TRBV6-5 to TRBJ1-1; no reliable D call. CDR1 MNHEY and CDR2 SVGAGI come from the germline V gene. V lost 4 bases and J 6 bases, leaving 12 bases between the germline ends. The CDR3 spans 13 residues. CDR3 residues: CASSLTPAAEAFF. DNA for the CDR3: TGTGCCAGCAGTTTAACACCCGCGGCTGAAGCTTTCTTT.

Worth noting for this clone: One end of the junction is discordant with germline, which a read error may explain. The sample carries other DNA sequences with the same CDR3. The DNA for the CDR3 is TGTGCCAGTAGCCTACAGGGGGCCTCCCTCTCCTTCCGCCACGGGAGGGAAGCTTTCTTT. This sequence encodes CASSLQGASLSFRHGREAFF. The chain carries TRBV4-2 and TRBJ1-1; the match to TRBD1 covers 9 bases. CDR3 length: 20 residues. Germline V gene lookup returns CDR1 LGHNA and CDR2 YNFKEQ.

The rearrangement uses TRBV5-4 and TRBJ1-1; tentatively, D is TRBD1 (6 bases). Germline CDR1 SGHNT, CDR2 YYREEE (reference sequence). Trimming shortened V by 1 base and J by 0 bases, and 13 bases separated the two germline ends. This CDR3 region has 16 residues. The CDR3 bases are TGTGCCAGCAGCTTGATTGGTGACAGGATGAACACTGAAGCTTTCTTT. Encoded protein: CASSLIGDRMNTEAFF.

CDR3 bases: TGTGCCAGCAGCCAAGTCCAGGGGTCCTACAATGAGCAGTTCTTC. Its translation is CASSQVQGSYNEQFF. The V gene is TRBV4-2, the J gene TRBJ2-1; possibly TRBD1 for D (6 bases). V was pared by 1 base and J by 1 base, with 8 bases between. The CDR3 consists of 15 residues. Germline CDR1 and CDR2: LGHNA and YNFKEQ.

The gene calls are TRBV5-6 and TRBJ1-2; D is perhaps TRBD1 (6 bases). The CDR3 totals 14 residues. The V gene lost 1 base and the J gene lost 3 bases, with 10 bases spanning the gap. Per germline, CDR1 SGHDT and CDR2 YYEEEE. CDR3: CASSLQAGDYGYTF. As DNA, the CDR3 is TGTGCCAGCAGCTTGCAGGCAGGGGACTATGGCTACACCTTC.

The V gene is TRBV4-3, the J gene TRBJ1-6, with a weak D call TRBD1 (6 bases). The CDR3 consists of 15 residues. Trimming removed 1 base from V and 9 bases from J, with 13 bases in between. Germline V CDR1 and CDR2: LGHNA, YSLEER. Written as DNA, the CDR3 is TGCGCCAGCAGCCAAGGTGCACAGGGTAGTTCACCCCTCCACTTT. Translated, it gives CASSQGAQGSSPLHF.

CDR3 sequence (DNA): TGCGCCAGCAGTGTAAACCTGGAGAACGGGGAGCTGTTTTTT. This sequence encodes CASSVNLENGELFF. This chain joins TRBV10-1 and TRBJ2-2; D uncertain. From germline, CDR1 is WNHNN and CDR2 SYGVQD (reference sequence). V lost 4 bases, J lost 7 bases, and 13 bases lay in between. This CDR3 spans 14 amino acids.

The chain uses TRBV4-3 and TRBJ1-1, with D perhaps matching TRBD1 (6 bases). The germline V and J ends were trimmed by 3 bases and 1 base, with 12 bases remaining between them. The germline gives CDR1 LGHNA, CDR2 YSLEER. The CDR3 sequence is 15 residues long. The CDR3 loop reads CASSHTGTKNTEAFF. As DNA, the CDR3 is TGCGCCAGCAGCCATACCGGGACAAAGAACACTGAAGCTTTCTTT.

The CDR3 DNA follows: TGTGCCACCAGCAGAGGGCAGGGGAGTGAAAAACTGTTTTTT. Its translation: CATSRGQGSEKLFF. The V gene is TRBV15, the J gene TRBJ1-4; maybe TRBD1 (6 bases). V gave up 1 base and J gave up 7 bases, with 10 bases separating them. Germline V lookup: CDR1 LNHNV, CDR2 YYDKDF (reference sequence). The CDR3 has 14 amino acids.

The V and J genes are TRBV5-1 and TRBJ1-6; tentative D call: TRBD1 (5 bases). Germline CDR1 and CDR2: SGHRS and YFSETQ. With 0 bases removed from V and 7 bases from J, the gap between germline ends came to 8 bases. The CDR3 has 14 residues. In DNA form, the CDR3 reads TGCGCCAGCAGCTTGGCACAGGAGAATTCACCCCTCCACTTT. Translated: CASSLAQENSPLHF.

V usage is TRBV6-5 and J usage is TRBJ2-2; 10 bases agree with TRBD1. Germline lookup yields CDR1 MNHEY and CDR2 SVGAGI. CDR3 length: 14 amino acids. After removal of 6 bases from V and 7 bases from J, the junction contained 5 bases not matched to a gene. DNA for the CDR3: TGTGCCAGCAGATCGACAGGGGGCAGCGGGGAGCTGTTTTTT. It translates to CASRSTGGSGELFF.

The chain recombines TRBV27 with TRBJ2-3, with D possibly TRBD2 on 6 matching bases. V was pared by 5 bases and J by 3 bases, with 12 bases between. The CDR3 runs 14 residues. Germline V gives CDR1 MNHEY, CDR2 SMNVEV (reference sequence). CDR3: CASSPWLATDTQYF. DNA for the CDR3: TGTGCCAGCAGTCCTTGGCTAGCGACAGATACGCAGTATTTT.

This chain joins TRBV29-1 and TRBJ1-5; TRBD1 aligns across 9 bases. Germline V CDR1 and CDR2: SQVTM, ANQGSEA. The CDR3 length is 14 residues. J was trimmed by 2 bases and V by 7 bases; bases with no gene match: 6. CDR3 loop: CSAGQGLGNQPQHF. Here the CDR3 DNA reads TGCAGCGCCGGACAGGGGCTTGGCAATCAGCCCCAGCATTTT.

The chain joins TRBV4-1 to TRBJ1-2, with D unclear. This CDR3 spans 14 amino acids. V lost 1 base, J lost 0 bases, and 6 bases lay in between. The germline V gene encodes CDR1 MGHRA and CDR2 YSYEKL. CDR3 nucleotides: TGCGCCAGCAGCCAAGGGCAGACTAACTATGGCTACACCTTC. Encoded protein: CASSQGQTNYGYTF.

This chain joins TRBV10-1 and TRBJ2-4; TRBD2 matches 9 bases. Germline lookup yields CDR1 WNHNN and CDR2 SYGVQD (reference sequence). The J segment lost 0 bases and the V segment lost 2 bases, leaving 2 bases of the junction unmatched. The CDR3 runs to 16 residues. CDR3 sequence (DNA): TGCGCCAGCAGTGAGAAGCGGGGGGTAGCCAAAAACATTCAGTACTTC. It specifies CASSEKRGVAKNIQYF.